These 26 T cell receptor beta chains were all obtained from the same sample, sequenced in a study of Graves' ophthalmopathy and Graves' hyperthyroidism. RNA transcripts served as template for amplifying TCR beta CDR3 sequences. First-round RT-PCR with HTBI primers preceded a second-round multiplex PCR. One entry per CDR3 protein, called by TCRdb with MiXCR from the multiplex PCR reads. The sample records 500,000 to 700,000 distinct CDR3 sequences, about a fifth being singletons. Sequencing input: peripheral blood. Every receptor here comes from a woman between 18 and 29 years old with stable Graves' hyperthyroidism. Some clones in this sample may be carry-over from other donors' samples.

This clonotype has ten or more counts. V is TRBV20-1 and J is TRBJ2-7, with 10 nucleotides matching TRBD1. Trimming took 1 base from V and 1 from J; bases not matched to a gene: 4. The CDR3 runs 15 residues. Germline values: CDR1 DFQATT, CDR2 SNEGSKA (reference sequence). CDR3 loop: CSARAPGQGSYEQYF. CDR3 in DNA: TGCAGTGCTAGAGCGCCGGGACAGGGGTCCTACGAGCAGTACTTC.

This clonotype has just a few counts. V gene TRBV3-1 combines with J gene TRBJ2-5, with 7 positions matching TRBD2. Germline CDR1 and CDR2: LGHDT and YNNKEL (reference sequence). The V gene end was trimmed by 1 base and the J gene end by 2 bases; junction bases not matched to a gene: 1. The CDR3 is made up of 14 amino acids. In nucleotides, the CDR3 is TGTGCCAGCAGCCAAGTTAGCGGGCAAGAGACCCAGTACTTC. This gives the protein CASSQVSGQETQYF.

This clonotype was found many times. The J gene is TRBJ1-5, the V gene TRBV6-2 or TRBV6-3; TRBD1 aligns across 7 bases. CDR1 is MNHEY, CDR2 SVGEGT, per germline. CDR3 length: 18 amino acids. The V segment lost 2 bases and the J segment 7 bases; nucleotides outside the gene matches: 17. The CDR3 nucleotides read TGTGCCAGCAGTTACGGGACCGGGACAGCACAATCAGGGCAGCCCCAGCATTTT. The encoded protein is CASSYGTGTAQSGQPQHF.

This clonotype was found a few times. One junction end does not reproduce the germline sequence, and a read error may be involved. This chain joins TRBV5-1 and TRBJ2-4; 8 bases align to TRBD1. This CDR3 is 13 amino acids long. Per the germline V gene, CDR1 is SGHRS and CDR2 is YFSETQ. The DNA of the CDR3 is TGCGCCAGCAGCGAAGGACAGGGTGGCATTAAGTACTTC. It is translated as CASSEGQGGIKYF.

This clonotype was counted only a few times. The chain has TRBV6-2 or TRBV6-3 and TRBJ1-5; 8 bases are a match to TRBD1. The trim removed 6 bases at V and 2 bases at J, leaving 3 bases unmatched. There are 14 residues in the CDR3. CDR1 MNHEY and CDR2 SVGEGT come from the germline V gene. CDR3 protein: CASRSGQGNQPQHF. The CDR3 bases are TGTGCCAGCAGGTCGGGACAGGGCAATCAGCCCCAGCATTTT.

This clonotype was counted ten times or more. This rearrangement joins TRBV6-2 or TRBV6-3 to TRBJ2-7, with D maybe TRBD1 (7 bases). The V and J ends lost 7 bases and 5 bases respectively, with 21 bases between them. CDR3 size: 15 residues. Germline CDR1 is MNHEY and CDR2 is SVGEGT. CDR3 sequence: CASTSYRDREDEQYF. The CDR3 DNA reads as TGTGCCAGCACCTCCTACCGAGACAGGGAGGACGAGCAGTACTTC.

The rearrangement links TRBV5-1 to TRBJ2-5; TRBD2 matches 9 bases. V shed 0 bases, J shed 4 bases, and the junction held 10 bases outside the gene matches. Per the germline V gene, CDR1 is SGHRS and CDR2 is YFSETQ. CDR3 size: 17 residues. This CDR3 is CASSLGIGLASSETQYF. The CDR3 DNA follows: TGCGCCAGCAGCTTGGGGATTGGACTAGCGAGTTCAGAGACCCAGTACTTC.

This clonotype was counted at least ten times. This chain uses TRBV10-3 with TRBJ2-7; D ambiguous. The CDR3 is 12 residues long. The V end lost 2 bases, the J end lost 6 bases, and 8 bases lay between the germline ends. Germline V gives CDR1 ENHRY, CDR2 SYGVKD. CDR3 bases: TGTGCCATCAGTGAGACTTCGGGCGAGCAGTACTTC. It specifies CAISETSGEQYF.

This clonotype occurred many times. V is TRBV7-3 and J is TRBJ2-5, with D possibly being TRBD2 (7 bases). Germline V lookup: CDR1 SGHTA, CDR2 FQGTGA. Deletions cut 4 bases from V and 10 bases from J, with 19 bases between. The CDR3 spans 14 residues. The CDR3 loop is CASSSLGGGALQYF. Written as DNA, the CDR3 is TGTGCCAGCAGCTCCCTTGGGGGGGGGGCCCTCCAGTACTTC.

This clonotype occurred a few times. V and J are TRBV6-1 and TRBJ2-7; TRBD2 matches at 15 bases. Germline trimming cut 8 bases from V and 6 bases from J; bases unmatched to any gene: 8. This CDR3 contains 15 residues. Germline CDR1 is MNHNS and CDR2 is SASEGT. The DNA for the CDR3 is TGTGCCAGCGGTGGACTAGCGGGAGGGCATGGCGAGCAGTACTTC. Translated, it gives CASGGLAGGHGEQYF.

CDR3: CSARDTTSAQETQYF. The CDR3 bases are TGCAGTGCCCGGGACACCACCTCTGCCCAAGAGACCCAGTACTTC. V is TRBV20-1 and J is TRBJ2-5; maybe TRBD1 (6 bases). Germline values: CDR1 DFQATT, CDR2 SNEGSKA (reference sequence). Trimming removed 6 bases at V and 1 base at J, with 18 bases between. The CDR3 sequence is 15 residues long.

This clonotype turned up a few times. This CDR3 reads CASRIQGVIEKNIQYF. The DNA for the CDR3 is TGTGCCAGCCGGATCCAGGGTGTCATTGAAAAAAACATTCAGTACTTC. The V and J genes are TRBV7-4 and TRBJ2-4; D is possibly TRBD1 (5 bases). V was clipped by 8 bases and J by 4 bases, with 21 bases between them. Germline values: CDR1 SGHVT, CDR2 SQSDAQ. The CDR3 contains 16 residues.

The chain recombines TRBV29-1 with TRBJ1-2; a possible D gene is TRBD1 (6 bases). The germline V and J ends were trimmed by 5 bases and 6 bases, with 10 bases remaining between them. CDR1 and CDR2 (germline): SQVTM, ANQGSEA. The CDR3 consists of 11 residues. The CDR3 DNA follows: TGCAGCGTTAGGGGGGCACATGGCTACACCTTC. Translated, it gives CSVRGAHGYTF. The full variable domain, rest sourced from reference TRBV29-1 and TRBJ1-2, is SAVISQKPSRDICQRGTSLTIQCQVDSQVTMMFWYRQQPGQSLTLIATANQGSEATYESGFVIDKFPISRPNLTFSTLTVSNMSPEDSSIYLCSVRGAHGYTFGSGTRLTVV.

In this sample, this clonotype turned up many times. V is TRBV15 and J is TRBJ1-5; D is undetermined. The germline V and J ends were trimmed by 6 bases and 0 bases, with 18 bases remaining between them. This CDR3 is built from 17 residues. Germline V gene sequence: CDR1 LNHNV, CDR2 YYDKDF (reference sequence). This CDR3 is CATSLGTGSSSNQPQHF. Written as DNA, the CDR3 is TGTGCCACCAGTTTGGGTACGGGATCCTCTAGCAATCAGCCCCAGCATTTT. The full variable domain, completed using reference TRBV15 and TRBJ1-5, is DAMVIQNPRYQVTQFGKPVTLSCSQTLNHNVMYWYQQKSSQAPKLLFHYYDKDFNNEADTPDNFQSRRPNTSFCFLDIRSPGLGDTAMYLCATSLGTGSSSNQPQHFGDGTRLSIL.

Written as DNA, the CDR3 is TGCAGTGCTAGGGGCCACCACTACGAGCAGTACTTC. It codes for CSARGHHYEQYF. The rearrangement links TRBV20-1 to TRBJ2-7; no reliable D call. CDR1 is DFQATT, CDR2 SNEGSKA, per germline (reference sequence). The CDR3 extends over 12 amino acids. V dropped 3 bases and J dropped 3 bases, with 9 bases sitting between them.

This clonotype was seen only a few times. The chain has TRBV28 and TRBJ2-7; D remains unclear. In germline, CDR1 is MDHEN, CDR2 SYDVKM. Trimming shortened V by 8 bases and J by 0 bases, and 11 bases separated the two germline ends. CDR3 length: 13 residues. The CDR3 sequence is CASGQRDSYEQYF. CDR3 in DNA: TGTGCCAGCGGCCAGCGCGACTCCTACGAGCAGTACTTC.

The J gene is TRBJ2-2, the V gene TRBV5-1; D gene unclear. V was cut by 4 bases and J by 2 bases, with 15 bases left in between. The CDR3 is 16 amino acids. Germline CDR1 SGHRS, CDR2 YFSETQ. The CDR3 DNA follows: TGCGCCAGCAGCCCGGGTCTTACCCATAACACCGGGGAGCTGTTTTTT. This codes for CASSPGLTHNTGELFF.

This clonotype was seen more than once but under ten times. The genes are TRBV20-1 and TRBJ2-7; 9 bases match TRBD2. Germline V gene data show CDR1 as DFQATT and CDR2 as SNEGSKA (reference sequence). Trimming removed 0 bases from V and 7 bases from J; junction bases left unmatched: 16. The CDR3 has 17 residues. CDR3 nucleotide sequence: TGCAGTGCTAGAGATGTGCCGCTAGCGGGAACGCGGGGGGAGCAGTACTTC. Encoded protein: CSARDVPLAGTRGEQYF.

The genes are TRBV19 and TRBJ2-7; tentative D call: TRBD1 (5 bases). This CDR3 is built from 14 residues. Germline V gene data show CDR1 as LNHDA and CDR2 as SQIVND (reference sequence). Trimming left V 7 bases short and J 0 bases short, with 13 bases between. The CDR3 nucleotides are TGTGCCAGTACCTTTGACAGCGCCTCCTACGAGCAGTACTTC. Protein sequence: CASTFDSASYEQYF.

This clonotype was seen at least ten times. With a much larger clone just one base away, this may be a read error. The gene calls are TRBV6-5 and TRBJ1-5; the match to TRBD1 covers 9 bases. CDR1 is MNHEY and CDR2 is SVGAGI in the germline V gene. The CDR3 spans 14 residues. The J segment lost 7 bases and the V segment lost 10 bases, leaving 11 bases of the junction unmatched. CDR3 DNA: TGTGCCACCGGCTCCGGGACAGGGCAACAGCCCCAGCATTTT. This gives the protein CATGSGTGQQPQHF.

This chain joins TRBV6-2 or TRBV6-3 and TRBJ1-5; weak D call: TRBD1 (6 bases). V shed 6 bases and J shed 3 bases, with 12 bases lying between them. The CDR3 loop spans 14 amino acids. Germline CDR1 MNHEY, CDR2 SVGEGT. Written as DNA, the CDR3 is TGTGCCAGCAGAACCAGGGGTCCCAATCAGCCCCAGCATTTT. This gives the protein CASRTRGPNQPQHF.

This clonotype was detected many times. V gene TRBV11-1 combines with J gene TRBJ2-7, with TRBD1 matching over 8 bases. Per germline, CDR1 SGHAT and CDR2 FQDESV (reference sequence). CDR3 length equals 16 residues. After removal of 4 bases from V and 6 bases from J, the junction contained 14 bases not matched to a gene. CDR3 region: CASSSGQGEPLAEQYF. The CDR3 DNA reads TGTGCCAGCAGCTCCGGACAGGGCGAACCACTTGCCGAGCAGTACTTC.

The V and J genes are TRBV25-1 and TRBJ1-1, with 10 bases lining up with TRBD1. Per the germline V gene, CDR1 is MGHDK and CDR2 is SYGVNS. Trimming took 6 bases from V and 4 from J; bases not matched to a gene: 8. This CDR3 has 15 residues. The CDR3 region has the DNA TGTGCCAGCAGCACATCCGGGACAGGGGTCACTGAAGCTTTCTTT. Its translation is CASSTSGTGVTEAFF.

The chain combines TRBV7-8 with TRBJ1-1; D is ambiguous. Germline V lookup: CDR1 SGHVS, CDR2 FQNEAQ. Trimming pared 2 bases from V and 1 base from J, leaving 14 bases between. The CDR3 runs to 16 residues. The CDR3 loop is CASSLLQTVRNTEAFF. The DNA of the CDR3 is TGTGCCAGCAGCTTATTACAGACGGTAAGGAACACTGAAGCTTTCTTT.

This clonotype was picked up many times. This chain uses TRBV20-1 with TRBJ2-5; D is ambiguous. The CDR3 consists of 13 residues. Trimming took 3 bases from V and 5 from J, leaving 13 bases between them. Germline CDR1 reads DFQATT; CDR2 reads SNEGSKA (reference sequence). The DNA of the CDR3 is TGCAGTGCTAGCCCTCCTCCTTGGGAGACCCAGTACTTC. Protein product: CSASPPPWETQYF.

The J gene is TRBJ2-2, the V gene TRBV28; TRBD1 might be the D (5 bases). The V gene's germline CDR1 is MDHEN and CDR2 SYDVKM. With 7 bases removed from V and 6 bases from J, the gap between germline ends came to 9 bases. This CDR3 has 12 amino acids. The CDR3 region is CASKGVAGELFF. Written as DNA, the CDR3 is TGTGCCAGCAAAGGGGTGGCCGGGGAGCTGTTTTTT.